Included here is one TCR beta chain sequence, with context. Its antigen remains unknown. The data originate from a study of regulatory T cells in long-lasting Graves disease. Notes on the study in general: With persistent disease, TRBV28, TRBJ1-2 and TRBJ2-5 were the favored segments.

Trimming cost V 5 bases and J 4 bases, with 15 bases left between them. This CDR3 is 14 amino acids long. The V gene's germline CDR1 is SGHDT and CDR2 YYEEEE. CDR3-region Arm-PCR and iRepertoire HTBI primers produced the TCR beta libraries. In the original processing: Among the samples, 60 to 65 TRBV and approximately 13 TRBJ segments were identified. TCRdb fed the multiplex PCR reads into MiXCR, producing one record per CDR3 protein. The V and J calls reflect TCRdb's pipeline rather than the authors' work. The sample carries 700,000 or so distinct CDR3 sequences, 25% to 30% recorded once. Time point meaning: persistent/refractory GD, antithyroid drugs over 5 years with positive TRAb. RNA extracted from PBMCs served as the sequencing template.

The chain employs TRBV5-6 and TRBJ2-5; unclear D gene. The sequencing here drew on peripheral blood mononuclear cells (PBMCs), taken when the disease was refractory, from a patient treated with antithyroid drugs. The sequence was collected from a female donor with Graves disease. The CDR3 DNA is TGTGCCAGCAGTTTCGAATTACATGGAGAGACCCAGTACTTC. This translates into CASSFELHGETQYF.